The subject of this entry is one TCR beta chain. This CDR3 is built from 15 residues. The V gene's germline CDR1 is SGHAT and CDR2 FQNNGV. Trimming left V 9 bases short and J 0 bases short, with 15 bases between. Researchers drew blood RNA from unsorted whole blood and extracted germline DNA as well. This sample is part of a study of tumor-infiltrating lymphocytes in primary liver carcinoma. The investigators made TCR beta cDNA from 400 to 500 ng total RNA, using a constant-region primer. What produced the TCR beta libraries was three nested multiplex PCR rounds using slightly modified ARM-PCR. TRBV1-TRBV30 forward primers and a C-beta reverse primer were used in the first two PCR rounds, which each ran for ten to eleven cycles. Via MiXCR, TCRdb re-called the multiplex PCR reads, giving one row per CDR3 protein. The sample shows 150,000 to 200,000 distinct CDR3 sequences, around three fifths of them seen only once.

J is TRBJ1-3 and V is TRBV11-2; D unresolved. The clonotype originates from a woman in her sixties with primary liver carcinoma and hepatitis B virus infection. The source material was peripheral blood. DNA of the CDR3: TGTGCCAGTAGCCCCTGGAACAGCTCTGGAAACACCATATATTTT. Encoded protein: CASSPWNSSGNTIYF.